The 12 T cell receptor beta chains below come from one sample, sequenced in a study of cytomegalovirus exposure and HLA in healthy donors. Use of 60 Vbeta and 13 Jbeta primers characterized the PCR. The protocol was immunoSEQ multiplex PCR, while the TCRdb copy is restricted to in-frame clones and leaves out a portion. The sample holds 75,000 to 85,000 clones, around three quarters seen once. The sequencing input was PBMCs. Receptors were obtained from a male donor in good health and CMV-seronegative.

V and J are TRBV28 and TRBJ2-7; maybe TRBD2 (5 bases). V lost 3 bases to trimming and J lost 2 bases, with 8 bases between them. The CDR3 has 13 residues. Germline CDR1 and CDR2: MDHEN and SYDVKM. The chain's CDR3 is CASSLGRPYEQYF. In DNA form, the CDR3 reads TGTGCCAGCAGTTTGGGGAGACCCTACGAGCAGTACTTC.

This chain connects TRBV28 to TRBJ2-7; 7 positions agree with TRBD2. V was pared by 8 bases and J by 2 bases, with 6 bases of the junction left unmatched. The length of the CDR3 is 13 residues. The germline V gene encodes CDR1 MDHEN and CDR2 SYDVKM. The CDR3 protein is CASASGSTYEQYF. For the CDR3, the DNA is TGTGCCAGCGCTAGCGGAAGCACCTACGAGCAGTACTTC.

The chain carries TRBV28 and TRBJ1-1; TRBD1 is a possible D gene (6 bases). The germline V and J ends were trimmed by 3 bases and 4 bases, with 15 bases remaining between them. The CDR3 is 15 amino acids. From germline, CDR1 is MDHEN and CDR2 SYDVKM. CDR3 in DNA: TGTGCCAGCAGTTTTGGGGCAGGGGTCCGCACTGAAGCTTTCTTT. Translation gives CASSFGAGVRTEAFF.

The chain employs TRBV5-6 and TRBJ2-4, with a weak D call TRBD1 (6 bases). The germline V gene encodes CDR1 SGHDT and CDR2 YYEEEE. Trimming pared 5 bases from V and 8 bases from J, leaving 8 bases between. The CDR3 spans 11 residues. As DNA, the CDR3 is TGTGCCAGCAGTACAGGGCACATTCAGTACTTC. Translation gives CASSTGHIQYF. The entire variable domain, with the rest obtained from reference TRBV5-6 and TRBJ2-4, is as follows: DAGVTQSPTHLIKTRGQQVTLRCSPKSGHDTVSWYQQALGQGPQFIFQYYEEEERQRGNFPDRFSGHQFPNYSSELNVNALLLGDSALYLCASSTGHIQYFGAGTRLSVL.

The chain joins TRBV28 to TRBJ2-7; TRBD1 agrees at 7 bases. The CDR3 consists of 14 residues. From germline, CDR1 is MDHEN and CDR2 SYDVKM. V gave up 5 bases and J gave up 2 bases; unmatched junction bases: 6. Here the CDR3 DNA reads TGTGCCAGCAGTACCCCGACAGGGACCTACGAGCAGTACTTC. Protein: CASSTPTGTYEQYF.

Only a few counts were recorded for this clone. The CDR3 protein is CASGRGSGGAYEQYF. The CDR3 coding sequence is TGTGCCAGCGGCCGCGGGAGCGGGGGGGCCTACGAGCAGTACTTC. The chain employs TRBV7-2 and TRBJ2-7; TRBD2 matches at 10 bases. This CDR3 region has 15 residues. Germline lookup yields CDR1 SGHTA and CDR2 FQGNSA. After removal of 8 bases from V and 2 bases from J, the junction contained 9 bases not matched to a gene. Supplemented by reference TRBV7-2 and TRBJ2-7, the full variable domain reads GAGVSQSPSNKVTEKGKDVELRCDPISGHTALYWYRQSLGQGLEFLIYFQGNSAPDKSGLPSDRFSAERTGGSVSTLTIQRTQQEDSAVYLCASGRGSGGAYEQYFGPGTRLTVT.

The chain joins TRBV30 to TRBJ1-2; unclear D gene. Trimming removed 3 bases at V and 4 bases at J, with 12 bases between. The CDR3 sequence is 13 residues long. Germline values: CDR1 GTSNPN, CDR2 SVGIG (reference sequence). The CDR3: CAWRREGGYGYTF. The CDR3 DNA is TGTGCCTGGAGGAGAGAGGGCGGCTATGGCTACACCTTC.

The rearrangement uses TRBV10-2 and TRBJ1-1; D perhaps matches TRBD1 (5 bases). CDR1 WSHSY and CDR2 SAAADI come from the germline V gene. V was trimmed by 6 bases and J by 0 bases, leaving 14 bases between them. There are 15 residues in the CDR3. CDR3 sequence reads: CASRTRGGLNTEAFF. DNA for the CDR3: TGCGCCAGCAGAACGCGGGGGGGTTTGAACACTGAAGCTTTCTTT.

V and J are TRBV5-1 and TRBJ1-1, with a possible D match to TRBD1 (5 bases). Germline CDR1 and CDR2: SGHRS and YFSETQ. The CDR3 totals 13 residues. Trimming took off 3 bases at V and 3 bases at J, with 9 bases between the two ends. The CDR3 DNA sequence: TGCGCCAGCAGCTCTATAGGGGACACTGAAGCTTTCTTT. Its protein is CASSSIGDTEAFF.

The V call is TRBV9, the J call TRBJ2-1, with TRBD2 identical over 13 bases. This CDR3 contains 18 residues. The V and J ends lost 2 bases and 5 bases, in that order; junction bases with no gene match: 10. Germline values: CDR1 SGDLS, CDR2 YYNGEE. CDR3 DNA: TGTGCCAGCAGCGTCCAGATAGGGACTAGCGGGGTGAACAATGAGCAGTTCTTC. Protein sequence: CASSVQIGTSGVNNEQFF.

V is TRBV10-3 and J is TRBJ2-5; the D gene is possibly TRBD2 (6 bases). CDR1 is ENHRY, CDR2 SYGVKD, per germline. Trimming removed 6 bases from V and 0 bases from J, with 14 bases in between. The CDR3 extends over 15 amino acids. The CDR3 reads CAISQGLRNQETQYF. As DNA, the CDR3 is TGTGCCATCAGCCAGGGACTCCGAAACCAAGAGACCCAGTACTTC.

The rearrangement links TRBV7-2 to TRBJ2-3; 10 nucleotides line up with TRBD1. Trimming took 0 bases from V and 0 from J; bases not matched to a gene: 6. The CDR3 length is 18 residues. CDR1 SGHTA and CDR2 FQGNSA come from the germline V gene. CDR3: CASSLAGTGASSTDTQYF. Written as DNA, the CDR3 is TGTGCCAGCAGCTTAGCCGGGACAGGGGCGTCTAGCACAGATACGCAGTATTTT. Full variable domain (remainder filled in from reference TRBV7-2 and TRBJ2-3): GAGVSQSPSNKVTEKGKDVELRCDPISGHTALYWYRQSLGQGLEFLIYFQGNSAPDKSGLPSDRFSAERTGGSVSTLTIQRTQQEDSAVYLCASSLAGTGASSTDTQYFGPGTRLTVL.